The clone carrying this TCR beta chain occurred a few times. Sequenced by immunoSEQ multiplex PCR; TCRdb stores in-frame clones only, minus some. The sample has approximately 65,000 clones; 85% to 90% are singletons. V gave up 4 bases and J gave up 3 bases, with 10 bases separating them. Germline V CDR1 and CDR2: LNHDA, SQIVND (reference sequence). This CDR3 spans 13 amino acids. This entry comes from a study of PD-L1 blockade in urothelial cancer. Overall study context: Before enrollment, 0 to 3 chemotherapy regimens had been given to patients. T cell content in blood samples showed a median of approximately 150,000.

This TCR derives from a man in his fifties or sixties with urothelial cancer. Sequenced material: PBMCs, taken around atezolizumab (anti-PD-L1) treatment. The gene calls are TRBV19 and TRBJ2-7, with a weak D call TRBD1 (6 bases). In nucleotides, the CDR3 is TGTGCCAGTAGTACCACAGGGAGCTACGAGCAGTACTTC. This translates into CASSTTGSYEQYF.